These 17 T cell receptor beta chains were sequenced from one sample in a study of shared clonotypes between healthy human individuals. Assay: immunoSEQ multiplex PCR; the TCRdb copy retains only in-frame clones and omits some. The sample includes 2,500,000 or so clones, roughly 92% of them seen just once. Sequencing was performed on naive CD4+ T cells sorted from blood. The subset was: CD45RA+ positively selected. Source of these receptors: a young man in good health.

The J gene is TRBJ2-7, the V gene TRBV25-1; TRBD1 matches at 9 bases. From germline, CDR1 is MGHDK and CDR2 SYGVNS. The CDR3 extends over 14 amino acids. Trimming removed 7 bases from V and 5 bases from J; junction bases left unmatched: 9. DNA for the CDR3: TGTGCCAGCAACCCGGCGGACAGGGGCCACGAGCAGTACTTC. This encodes CASNPADRGHEQYF.

The rearrangement uses TRBV25-1 and TRBJ2-7, with 7 positions matching TRBD1. CDR1 MGHDK and CDR2 SYGVNS come from the germline V gene. The CDR3 totals 15 residues. V gave up 1 base and J gave up 3 bases; unmatched junction bases: 6. CDR3 sequence reads: CASSESGTASYEQYF. The DNA of the CDR3 is TGTGCCAGCAGTGAATCAGGGACAGCTAGCTACGAGCAGTACTTC.

The chain employs TRBV2 and TRBJ2-5; TRBD1 aligns across 8 bases. This CDR3 is built from 14 residues. After removal of 4 bases from V and 4 bases from J, the junction contained 5 bases not matched to a gene. From germline, CDR1 is SNHLY and CDR2 FYNNEI. CDR3 sequence (DNA): TGTGCCAGCAGTGTGGCGACAGGGGTAGAGACCCAGTACTTC. As protein: CASSVATGVETQYF.

The rearrangement links TRBV10-1 to TRBJ2-2, with 7 bases matching TRBD2. The CDR3 extends over 15 amino acids. Trimming cost V 0 bases and J 4 bases; bases outside gene matches: 2. Germline CDR1 WNHNN, CDR2 SYGVQD (reference sequence). As DNA, the CDR3 is TGCGCCAGCAGTGAGTCCCGACTAGCCACCGGGGAGCTGTTTTTT. It yields the protein CASSESRLATGELFF.

The genes are TRBV28 and TRBJ2-1, with D possibly matching TRBD2 (5 bases). V lost 2 bases, J lost 4 bases, and 15 bases lay in between. CDR1 MDHEN and CDR2 SYDVKM come from the germline V gene. This CDR3 region has 16 residues. CDR3 nucleotide sequence: TGTGCCAGCAGTTTACGTGGACTCATATCGTACAATGAGCAGTTCTTC. It is translated as CASSLRGLISYNEQFF.

V usage is TRBV21-1 and J usage is TRBJ1-5. TRBV21-1 is a recognized pseudogene. This CDR3 has 17 amino acids. The CDR3 DNA follows: TGTGCCAGCAGAATGATCCGGGCCCCGGGGAGCAATCAGCCCCAGCATTTT. Translation gives CASRMIRAPGSNQPQHF.

V usage is TRBV11-2 and J usage is TRBJ1-1; D not certain. Germline V gives CDR1 SGHAT, CDR2 FQNNGV. Trimming stripped 2 bases from V and 0 bases from J, with 13 bases between. The CDR3 length is 16 residues. CDR3 sequence: CASSLSGGLVNTEAFF. CDR3 DNA sequence: TGTGCCAGCAGCTTAAGTGGCGGATTGGTGAACACTGAAGCTTTCTTT.

J is TRBJ2-7 and V is TRBV7-2; TRBD1 is a possible D gene (6 bases). The CDR3 spans 13 residues. The V end lost 3 bases, the J end lost 2 bases, and 8 bases lay between the germline ends. Germline V lookup: CDR1 SGHTA, CDR2 FQGNSA. CDR3 region: CASSFGQTYEQYF. CDR3 nucleotide sequence: TGTGCCAGCAGCTTCGGACAGACCTACGAGCAGTACTTC.

The chain carries TRBV2 and TRBJ2-5, with D perhaps assigned TRBD1 or TRBD2 (5 bases each). The ends were cut back, 5 bases at V and 4 bases at J, with 23 bases in the middle. Germline lookup yields CDR1 SNHLY and CDR2 FYNNEI. The length of the CDR3 is 17 residues. The CDR3 region is CASSHRDLHVNGETQYF. The CDR3 region has the DNA TGTGCCAGCAGTCACCGGGACCTTCACGTCAACGGAGAGACCCAGTACTTC.

V usage is TRBV30 and J usage is TRBJ2-3; D is possibly TRBD2 (5 bases). CDR1 GTSNPN and CDR2 SVGIG come from the germline V gene (reference sequence). This CDR3 spans 13 amino acids. Trimming took off 5 bases at V and 0 bases at J, with 9 bases between the two ends. The CDR3: CAWGESSTDTQYF. DNA of the CDR3: TGTGCCTGGGGGGAGAGTAGCACAGATACGCAGTATTTT.

The chain employs TRBV5-5 and TRBJ1-1, with a tentative D call TRBD1 (5 bases). V was trimmed by 1 base and J by 3 bases, leaving 16 bases between them. Looked up from germline, CDR1 is SGHKS and CDR2 is YYEKEE (reference sequence). This CDR3 is 16 amino acids long. This chain's CDR3 is CASSLPAGGLDTEAFF. In nucleotides, the CDR3 is TGTGCCAGCAGCTTGCCCGCGGGGGGATTGGACACTGAAGCTTTCTTT.

The J gene is TRBJ2-7, the V gene TRBV11-2, with TRBD2 matching over 7 bases. V trimming: 6 bases; J trimming: 4 bases; junction bases outside the gene matches: 12. CDR3 length equals 15 residues. Per germline, CDR1 SGHAT and CDR2 FQNNGV. As DNA, the CDR3 is TGTGCCAGCAGAGATAGACGAGCGGGGACTTACGAGCAGTACTTC. It specifies CASRDRRAGTYEQYF.

In nucleotides, the CDR3 is TGTGCCAGCAGCTTGGGTAGGGTGAACACCGGGGAGCTGTTTTTT. It specifies CASSLGRVNTGELFF. The chain joins TRBV5-6 to TRBJ2-2, with no clear D. Germline CDR1 is SGHDT and CDR2 is YYEEEE. V lost 0 bases, J lost 1 base, and 7 bases lay in between. The CDR3 sequence is 15 residues long. Supplemented by reference TRBV5-6 and TRBJ2-2, the full variable domain reads DAGVTQSPTHLIKTRGQQVTLRCSPKSGHDTVSWYQQALGQGPQFIFQYYEEEERQRGNFPDRFSGHQFPNYSSELNVNALLLGDSALYLCASSLGRVNTGELFFGEGSRLTVL.

The J gene is TRBJ2-1, the V gene TRBV18, with 8 bases aligning to TRBD1. The length of the CDR3 is 14 residues. Per germline, CDR1 KGHSH and CDR2 LQKENI. Trimming cost V 6 bases and J 5 bases; bases outside gene matches: 6. The CDR3 spells CASSQGAEDNEQFF. The CDR3 nucleotides read TGTGCCAGCTCCCAGGGGGCGGAAGACAATGAGCAGTTCTTC. The whole variable domain, remainder taken from reference TRBV18 and TRBJ2-1, is NAGVMQNPRHLVRRRGQEARLRCSPMKGHSHVYWYRQLPEEGLKFMVYLQKENIIDESGMPKERFSAEFPKEGPSILRIQQVVRGDSAAYFCASSQGAEDNEQFFGPGTRLTVL.

The chain recombines TRBV18 with TRBJ2-5; D not certain. The CDR3 has 12 amino acids. V was pared by 1 base and J by 5 bases, with 5 bases between. Germline lookup yields CDR1 KGHSH and CDR2 LQKENI. The CDR3 region is CASSPLWETQYF. The CDR3 nucleotides are TGTGCCAGCTCACCACTATGGGAGACCCAGTACTTC.

For the CDR3, the DNA is TGTGCCATCGCTGGACAGACCGACGAGCAGTACTTC. Protein product: CAIAGQTDEQYF. The rearrangement joins TRBV10-3 to TRBJ2-7, with D perhaps matching TRBD1 (6 bases). With 8 bases removed from V and 5 bases from J, the gap between germline ends came to 13 bases. There are 12 residues in the CDR3. The V gene's germline CDR1 is ENHRY and CDR2 SYGVKD.

The V call is TRBV27, the J call TRBJ2-1, with 7 bases that match TRBD1. The germline CDR1 and CDR2 sequences are MNHEY and SMNVEV (reference sequence). The CDR3 has 15 residues. Germline trimming cut 2 bases from V and 2 bases from J; bases unmatched to any gene: 3. DNA for the CDR3: TGTGCCAGCAGTTTACAGGGGGTCGCCTACAATGAGCAGTTCTTC. Translation gives CASSLQGVAYNEQFF.